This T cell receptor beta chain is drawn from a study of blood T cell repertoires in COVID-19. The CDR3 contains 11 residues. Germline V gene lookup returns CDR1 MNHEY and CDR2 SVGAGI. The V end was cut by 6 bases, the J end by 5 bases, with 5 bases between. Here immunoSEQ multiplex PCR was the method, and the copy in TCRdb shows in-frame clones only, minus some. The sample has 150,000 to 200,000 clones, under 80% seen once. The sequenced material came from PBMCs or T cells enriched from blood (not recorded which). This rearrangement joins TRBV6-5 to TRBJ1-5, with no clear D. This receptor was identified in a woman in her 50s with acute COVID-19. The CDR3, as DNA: TGTGCCAGCAGAGAGGATCAGCCCCAGCATTTT. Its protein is CASREDQPQHF.